These T cell receptor beta chains were read from a single sample in a study of neurological immune-mediated disorders. TCRdb analysed the 5' RACE reads with MiXCR anew, one entry per CDR3 protein. The table records tens of thousands of distinct CDR3 sequences, 10% to 13% of them present only once. The sequenced material came from PBMCs. The source is a woman aged 30 to 39 with HTLV-1-associated myelopathy (HAM/TSP). CDR3s include the opening cysteine and the closing phenylalanine or tryptophan. A D gene is named only where the DNA matches it firmly. Size values are once, few and many counts, or a class for expanded clones, and some rows have none.

. | TRBJ1-6 | many | TRBV20-1 | TGCAGTGCTAGAGATAGTGGCAGGCTGAATTCACCCCTCCACTTT | CSARDSGRLNSPLHF
TRBD1 | TRBJ2-1 | many | TRBV20-1 | TGCAGTGCTTACTCCGGGACAGCCAATGAGCAGTTCTTC | CSAYSGTANEQFF
TRBD1 | TRBJ1-1 | . | TRBV6-6 | TGTGCCAGCAGTGATCAGGGGGTAAAGAACACTGAAGCTTTCTTT | CASSDQGVKNTEAFF
TRBD1 | TRBJ1-3 | many | TRBV5-1 | TGCGCCAGCAGCTTAGACAGGGCTGGAAACACCATATATTTT | CASSLDRAGNTIYF
TRBD2 | TRBJ2-3 | many | TRBV5-1 | TGCGCCAGCAGCTTTGAGACTAGCAGGGTTGGAGATACGCAGTATTTT | CASSFETSRVGDTQYF
. | TRBJ2-1 | many | TRBV12-3/TRBV12-4 | TGTGCCAGCAGTGTGAGGGGTGGTGAGCAGTTCTTC | CASSVRGGEQFF
TRBD2 | TRBJ2-1 | many | TRBV27 | TGTGCCAGCAGTCCTAGCGGGGGGCCGAGCTCCTACAATGAGCAGTTCTTC | CASSPSGGPSSYNEQFF
. | TRBJ2-7 | many | TRBV5-8 | TGTGCCAGCAGGCCCCGGGTCCGCTACGAGCAGTACTTC | CASRPRVRYEQYF
. | TRBJ2-6 | many | TRBV7-2 | TGTGCCAGCAGCTTAGCCCCGGGACGGCGTTCTGGGGCCAACGTCCTGACTTTC | CASSLAPGRRSGANVLTF
. | TRBJ2-3 | few | TRBV7-2 | . | CASSFYICSAFSSGGVTDTQYF
. | TRBJ2-1 | many | TRBV3-1 | TGTGCCAGCAGCCAAGAGGTCCGGCCCTACAATGAGCAGTTCTTC | CASSQEVRPYNEQFF
. | TRBJ2-7 | many | TRBV20-1 | TGCAGTGCTAGGGGGGAAAGGGGATTTTACGAGCAGTACTTC | CSARGERGFYEQYF
TRBD1 | TRBJ1-4 | many | TRBV29-1 | TGCAGCGTCGAAGACAGGGGAGGTGAAAAACTGTTTTTT | CSVEDRGGEKLFF
TRBD2 | TRBJ2-5 | many | TRBV11-2 | TGTGCCAGCAGCTTAGAGCTAGCGGGGGCCCGGTCGGCCCAGTACTTC | CASSLELAGARSAQYF
TRBD2 | TRBJ2-1 | many | TRBV20-1 | TGCAGTGCTAGAGACCCGACTAGCGGGGGGGCCTATGAGCAGTTCTTC | CSARDPTSGGAYEQFF
. | TRBJ2-1 | many | TRBV27 | TGTGCCAGCAGTCCCTGGGGGAGGGGGGGCCAAAATGAGCAGTTCTTC | CASSPWGRGGQNEQFF
. | TRBJ1-6 | many | TRBV12-3/TRBV12-4 | TGTGCCAGCAGTGCCTCGACAGGAGGGAATTCACCCCTCCACTTT | CASSASTGGNSPLHF
. | TRBJ1-6 | many | TRBV5-1 | TGCGCCAGCAGCTTGGCGTGGCTTGGTTCACCCCTCCACTTT | CASSLAWLGSPLHF
. | TRBJ2-4 | many | TRBV12-3/TRBV12-4 | TGTGCCAGCAGTCCCGGTAGTAGCTGGCACATTCAGTACTTC | CASSPGSSWHIQYF
. | TRBJ2-1 | . | TRBV12-2 | TGTGCAAGTCGCTTTTGTCTAGCGGGGGGGGCCAAGGAGTTCTTC | CASRFCLAGGAKEFF
TRBD2 | TRBJ2-1 | many | TRBV7-7 | TGTGCCAGCAGCTTAGGGGGGTCGGGGGGCAATGAGCAGTTCTTC | CASSLGGSGGNEQFF
. | TRBJ1-3 | many | TRBV5-1 | TGCGCCAGCAGCGGGGGGGCTAACTCTGGAAACACCATATATTTT | CASSGGANSGNTIYF
. | TRBJ1-3 | large | TRBV20-1 | TGCAGTGCTAGGGTTCAGGCGACACATACTCGCCAGGCTGGAAACACCATATATTTT | CSARVQATHTRQAGNTIYF
. | TRBJ2-7 | many | TRBV9 | TGTGCCAGCAGCGTAGCTTCTGGCTCCTACGAGCAGTACTTC | CASSVASGSYEQYF
. | TRBJ2-2 | many | TRBV5-1 | TGCGCCAGCAGATCGGGGTTGAACACCGGGGAGCTGTTTTTT | CASRSGLNTGELFF
. | TRBJ1-5 | many | TRBV5-1 | TGCGCCAGCAGCGGGGGTATGGGCAATCAGCCCCAGCATTTT | CASSGGMGNQPQHF
. | TRBJ2-7 | many | TRBV7-9 | TGTGCCAGCAGCTTAAATTCCTACTCCTACGAGCAGTACTTC | CASSLNSYSYEQYF
. | TRBJ2-1 | many | TRBV29-1 | TGCAGCGTTGAAGACCGGAGCTCCTACAATGAGCAGTTCTTC | CSVEDRSSYNEQFF
. | TRBJ1-2 | many | TRBV12-3/TRBV12-4 | TGTGCCAGCAGTTTATTTGTAGGGGGAGGCTACACCTTC | CASSLFVGGGYTF
. | TRBJ2-3 | many | TRBV10-3 | TGTGCCATCAGTGATGGAAGGACCTCTGGCACAGATACGCAGTATTTT | CAISDGRTSGTDTQYF
TRBD1 | TRBJ2-1 | many | TRBV12-3/TRBV12-4 | TGTGCCAGCAGTTTTTTGTTGGGACAGGGGGCTAATGAGCAGTTCTTC | CASSFLLGQGANEQFF
TRBD1 | TRBJ1-1 | many | TRBV29-1 | TGCAGCGTTACAGGGGTCACTGAAGCTTTCTTT | CSVTGVTEAFF
. | TRBJ1-5 | many | TRBV27 | TGTGCCAGCCTCCGACAGGCTAGCAATCAGCCCCAGCATTTT | CASLRQASNQPQHF
. | TRBJ2-3 | many | TRBV5-1 | TGCGCCAGCAGCCCATTGGGATTGGCGGTTGGGGAACTCACAGATACGCAGTATTTT | CASSPLGLAVGELTDTQYF
. | TRBJ1-1 | many | TRBV7-9 | TGTGCCAGCAGCTCAACAGGGATTTTTGTTGAAGCTTTCTTT | CASSSTGIFVEAFF
. | TRBJ2-1 | many | TRBV15 | TGTGCCACCAGTGACCCCCCGGCGAGGAATGAGCAGTTCTTC | CATSDPPARNEQFF
TRBD2 | TRBJ2-1 | many | TRBV18 | TGTGCCAGCTCACCAGATAGCGGGGGCTACAATGAGCAGTTCTTC | CASSPDSGGYNEQFF